This TCR beta chain was identified during a study of cytomegalovirus exposure and HLA in healthy donors. The CDR3 runs 16 residues. Losses at the gene ends were 5 bases for V and 5 bases for J; bases not matched to a gene: 9. Germline loops: CDR1 PRHDT, CDR2 FYEKMQ (reference sequence). Concerning this clone: The antigen remains undetermined.

Study outcomes and limitations: The study reported that TCR beta sequences accurately predicted HLA-A and HLA-B alleles in most subjects. Presence/absence results assume similar sequencing depth per donor, which may not hold.

Both 60 Vbeta primers and 13 Jbeta primers went into the PCR. As processed by the authors: In a later analysis, around 11 million of approximately 81 million unique beta chains occurred in at least two donors. Profiled with immunoSEQ multiplex PCR; TCRdb holds only in-frame clones, not every one. The V and J calls and clone size are taken from that table; D and trimming were inferred from the DNA. This sample yields approximately 77,000 clones, of which just over 70% are seen a single time; 4.9% belongs to the top ten. This TCR came from a man in his fifties or sixties in good health and CMV-seropositive. The material sequenced was PBMCs. V gene TRBV13 combines with J gene TRBJ2-5; 12 bases agree with TRBD1. CDR3 nucleotide sequence: TGTGCCAGCAGCACCCGGGACAGGGGGCTCGGGGAGACCCAGTACTTC. Translated: CASSTRDRGLGETQYF.